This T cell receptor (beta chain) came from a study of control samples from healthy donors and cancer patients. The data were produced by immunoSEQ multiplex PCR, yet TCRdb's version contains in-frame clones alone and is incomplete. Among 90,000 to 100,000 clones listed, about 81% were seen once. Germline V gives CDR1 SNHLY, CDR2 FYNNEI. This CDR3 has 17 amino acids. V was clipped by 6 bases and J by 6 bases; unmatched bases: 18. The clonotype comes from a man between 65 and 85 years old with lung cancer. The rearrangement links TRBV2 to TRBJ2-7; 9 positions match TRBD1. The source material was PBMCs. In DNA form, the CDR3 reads TGTGCCAGCAGCGCCCCGGGACAGGGAGGCAGGAGGGGCGAGCAGTACTTC. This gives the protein CASSAPGQGGRRGEQYF.